One T cell receptor beta chain is described in this entry. Its antigen is as yet unknown. The germline V gene encodes CDR1 SQVTM and CDR2 ANQGSEA. The CDR3 is 14 residues long. With 8 bases clipped from V and 5 bases from J, the junction kept 12 bases outside the gene matches. This record belongs to a study of cytomegalovirus exposure and HLA in healthy donors. General study points: The study designated over 150 TCR beta chains cytomegalovirus-associated. A later analysis linked a missense variant in DCLRE1C to the trimming of TCR beta V and J genes. In a later analysis, HLA-associated TCR beta chains were more clonally expanded than equally common others.

The PCR was carried out with 60 Vbeta primers and 13 Jbeta primers. Produced via immunoSEQ multiplex PCR; TCRdb's table is partial and in-frame only. The repertoire has roughly 200,000 clones, roughly 80% of them found once; the top ten carry 2.1%. Input material: PBMCs. This TCR was sampled from a woman in her 30s in good health and CMV-seropositive. The chain links TRBV29-1 to TRBJ1-1, with 9 positions matching TRBD1. CDR3 DNA: TGCAGCACCGCGAAGGAGACAGGGGGGACTGAAGCTTTCTTT. This gives the protein CSTAKETGGTEAFF.